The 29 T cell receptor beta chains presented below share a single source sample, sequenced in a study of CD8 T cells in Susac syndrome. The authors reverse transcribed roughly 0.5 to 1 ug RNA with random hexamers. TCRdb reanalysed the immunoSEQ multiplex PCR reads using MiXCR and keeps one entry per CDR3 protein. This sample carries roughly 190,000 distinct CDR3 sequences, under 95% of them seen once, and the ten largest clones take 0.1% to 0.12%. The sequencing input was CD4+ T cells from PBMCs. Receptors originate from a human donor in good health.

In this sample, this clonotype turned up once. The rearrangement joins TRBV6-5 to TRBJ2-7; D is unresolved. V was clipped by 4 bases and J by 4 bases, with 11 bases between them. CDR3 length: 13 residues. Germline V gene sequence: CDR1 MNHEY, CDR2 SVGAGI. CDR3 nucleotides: TGTGCCAGCAGTTTAAGCAGAAATTACGAGCAGTACTTC. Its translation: CASSLSRNYEQYF.

The CDR3 protein is CSASAGSNSYEQYF. The CDR3 nucleotides are TGCAGTGCTAGTGCAGGGAGCAACTCCTACGAGCAGTACTTC. V usage is TRBV20-1 and J usage is TRBJ2-7, with D perhaps given as TRBD1 or TRBD2 (5 bases each). The V end was cut by 3 bases, the J end by 0 bases, with 12 bases between. CDR1 and CDR2 (germline): DFQATT, SNEGSKA (reference sequence). This CDR3 comprises 14 residues.

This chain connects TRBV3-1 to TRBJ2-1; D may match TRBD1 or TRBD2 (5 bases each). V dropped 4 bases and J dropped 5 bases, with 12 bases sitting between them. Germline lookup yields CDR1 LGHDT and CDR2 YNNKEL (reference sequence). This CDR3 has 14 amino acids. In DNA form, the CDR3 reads TGTGCCAGCAGCCCCCGGGACCGTGACAATGAGCAGTTCTTC. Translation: CASSPRDRDNEQFF.

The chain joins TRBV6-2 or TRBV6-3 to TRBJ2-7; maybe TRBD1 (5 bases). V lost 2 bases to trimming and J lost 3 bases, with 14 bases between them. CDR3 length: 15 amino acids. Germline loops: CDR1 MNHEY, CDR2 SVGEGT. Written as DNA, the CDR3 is TGTGCCAGCAGTTACGGGCAGGGAATCAGCTACGAGCAGTACGTC. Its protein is CASSYGQGISYEQYV.

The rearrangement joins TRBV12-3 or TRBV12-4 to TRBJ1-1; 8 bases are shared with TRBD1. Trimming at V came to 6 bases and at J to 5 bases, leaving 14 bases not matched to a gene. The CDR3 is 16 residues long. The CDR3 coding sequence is TGTGCCAGCAGGCATGCATGGACAGGGAGGAGAACTGAAGCTTTCTTT. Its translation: CASRHAWTGRRTEAFF.

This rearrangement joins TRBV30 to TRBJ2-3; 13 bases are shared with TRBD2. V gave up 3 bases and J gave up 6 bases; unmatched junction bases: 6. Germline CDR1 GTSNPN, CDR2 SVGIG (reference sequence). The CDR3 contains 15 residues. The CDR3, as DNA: TGTGCCTGGAGGCCGACTAGCGGGGGGAAGGATACGCAGTATTTT. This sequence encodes CAWRPTSGGKDTQYF.

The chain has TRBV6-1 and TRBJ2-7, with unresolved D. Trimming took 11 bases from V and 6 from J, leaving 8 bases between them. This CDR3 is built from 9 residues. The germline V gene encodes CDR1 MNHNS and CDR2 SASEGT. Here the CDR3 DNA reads TGTGCCCGTTGGCCCGAGCAGTACTTC. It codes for CARWPEQYF.

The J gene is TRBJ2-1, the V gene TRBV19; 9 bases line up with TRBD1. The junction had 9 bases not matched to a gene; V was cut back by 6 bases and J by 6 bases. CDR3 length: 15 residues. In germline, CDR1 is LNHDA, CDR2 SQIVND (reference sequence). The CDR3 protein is CASSKTGQGGNEQFF. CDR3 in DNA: TGTGCCAGTAGCAAGACGGGACAGGGTGGCAATGAGCAGTTCTTC.

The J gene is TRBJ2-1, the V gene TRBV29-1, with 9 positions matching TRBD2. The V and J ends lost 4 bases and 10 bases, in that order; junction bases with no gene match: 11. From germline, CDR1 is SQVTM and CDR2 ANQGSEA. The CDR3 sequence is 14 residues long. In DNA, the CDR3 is TGCAGCGTTGGGGTTGGCGGGGGGGCAGGAGAGCAGTTCTTC. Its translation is CSVGVGGGAGEQFF.

CDR3 nucleotide sequence: TGTGCCAGCAGCCCAGGGCTCGGTGAAAAACTGTTTTTT. Amino acid sequence: CASSPGLGEKLFF. The V and J genes are TRBV5-4 and TRBJ1-4, with TRBD1 as a possible D gene (5 bases). V lost 4 bases and J 7 bases, leaving 11 bases between the germline ends. CDR3 length: 13 amino acids. From germline, CDR1 is SGHNT and CDR2 YYREEE (reference sequence). Full variable domain (remainder filled in from reference TRBV5-4 and TRBJ1-4): ETGVTQSPTHLIKTRGQQVTLRCSSQSGHNTVSWYQQALGQGPQFIFQYYREEENGRGNFPPRFSGLQFPNYSSELNVNALELDDSALYLCASSPGLGEKLFFGSGTQLSVL.

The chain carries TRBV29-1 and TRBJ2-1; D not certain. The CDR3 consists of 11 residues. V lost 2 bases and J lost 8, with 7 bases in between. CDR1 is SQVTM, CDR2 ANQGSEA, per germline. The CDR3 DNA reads TGCAGCGTTGAACAAGGCGATGAGCAGTTCTTC. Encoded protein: CSVEQGDEQFF.

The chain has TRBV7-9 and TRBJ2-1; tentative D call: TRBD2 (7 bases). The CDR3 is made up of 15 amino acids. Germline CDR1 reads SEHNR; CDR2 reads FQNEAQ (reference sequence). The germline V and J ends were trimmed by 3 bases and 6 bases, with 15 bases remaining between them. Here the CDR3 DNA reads TGTGCCAGCAGCTTTCCTGGGGGGGCCTCCAATGAGCAGTTCTTC. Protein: CASSFPGGASNEQFF.

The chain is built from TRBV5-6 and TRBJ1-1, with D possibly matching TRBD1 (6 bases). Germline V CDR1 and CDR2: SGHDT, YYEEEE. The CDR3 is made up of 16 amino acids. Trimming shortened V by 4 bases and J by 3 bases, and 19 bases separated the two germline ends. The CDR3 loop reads CASSLPPGQPYTEAFF. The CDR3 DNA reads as TGTGCCAGCAGCCTCCCCCCCGGACAGCCATACACTGAAGCTTTCTTT.

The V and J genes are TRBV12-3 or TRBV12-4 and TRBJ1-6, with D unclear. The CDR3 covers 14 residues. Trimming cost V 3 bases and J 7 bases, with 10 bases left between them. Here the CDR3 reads CASSFAGGNSPLHF. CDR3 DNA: TGTGCCAGCAGTTTCGCGGGTGGAAATTCACCCCTCCACTTT.

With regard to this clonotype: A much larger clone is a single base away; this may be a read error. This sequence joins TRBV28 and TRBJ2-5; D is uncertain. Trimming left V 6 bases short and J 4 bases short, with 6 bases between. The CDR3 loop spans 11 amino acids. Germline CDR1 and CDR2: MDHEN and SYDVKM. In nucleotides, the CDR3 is TGTGCCAGCAGCCTCCCAGAGACCCAGTACTTC. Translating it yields CASSLPETQYF.

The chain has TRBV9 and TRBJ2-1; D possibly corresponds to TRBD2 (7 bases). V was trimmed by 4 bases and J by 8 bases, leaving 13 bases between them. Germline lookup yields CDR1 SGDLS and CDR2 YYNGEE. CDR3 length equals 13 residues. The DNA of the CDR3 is TGTGCCAGCAGCTCCCAGGGGAGGGATGAGCAGTTCTTC. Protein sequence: CASSSQGRDEQFF.

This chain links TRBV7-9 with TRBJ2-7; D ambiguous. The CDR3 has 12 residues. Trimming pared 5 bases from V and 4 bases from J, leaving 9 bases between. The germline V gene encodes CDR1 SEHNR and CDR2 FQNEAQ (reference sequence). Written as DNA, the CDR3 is TGTGCCAGCAGCCCCACAGCGTACGAGCAGTACTTC. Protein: CASSPTAYEQYF.

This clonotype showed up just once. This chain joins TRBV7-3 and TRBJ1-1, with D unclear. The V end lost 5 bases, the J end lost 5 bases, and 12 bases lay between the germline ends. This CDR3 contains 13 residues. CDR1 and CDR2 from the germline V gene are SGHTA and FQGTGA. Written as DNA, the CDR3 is TGTGCCAGCAGCAACTCGGGCGGGACTGAAGCTTTCTTT. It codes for CASSNSGGTEAFF.

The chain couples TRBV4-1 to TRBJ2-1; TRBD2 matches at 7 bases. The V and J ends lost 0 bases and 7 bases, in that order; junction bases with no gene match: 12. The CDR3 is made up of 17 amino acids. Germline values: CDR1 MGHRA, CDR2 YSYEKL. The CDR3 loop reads CASSQDGGSFRVNEQFF. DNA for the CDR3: TGCGCCAGCAGCCAAGACGGGGGGTCCTTTAGGGTAAATGAGCAGTTCTTC.

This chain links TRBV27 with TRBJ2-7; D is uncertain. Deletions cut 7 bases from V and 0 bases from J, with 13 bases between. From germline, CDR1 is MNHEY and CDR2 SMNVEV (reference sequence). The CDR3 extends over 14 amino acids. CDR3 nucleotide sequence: TGTGCCAGCAACCCAAGGAGCCTCTCCTACGAGCAGTACTTC. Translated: CASNPRSLSYEQYF.

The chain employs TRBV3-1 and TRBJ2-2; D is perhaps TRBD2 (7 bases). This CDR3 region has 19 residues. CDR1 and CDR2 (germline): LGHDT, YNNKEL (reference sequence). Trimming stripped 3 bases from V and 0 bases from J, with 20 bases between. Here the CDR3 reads CASSQPRGGAAANTGELFF. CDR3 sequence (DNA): TGTGCCAGCAGCCAGCCCCGAGGGGGGGCCGCCGCGAACACCGGGGAGCTGTTTTTT.

For the CDR3, the DNA is TGCGCCAGCAGCGTAACCAACCGGGACAGCCCCTACGAGCAGTACGTC. This encodes CASSVTNRDSPYEQYV. The V and J genes are TRBV5-1 and TRBJ2-7; 7 bases map to TRBD1. CDR3 length: 16 residues. The germline V gene encodes CDR1 SGHRS and CDR2 YFSETQ. V gave up 4 bases and J gave up 2 bases; unmatched junction bases: 12.

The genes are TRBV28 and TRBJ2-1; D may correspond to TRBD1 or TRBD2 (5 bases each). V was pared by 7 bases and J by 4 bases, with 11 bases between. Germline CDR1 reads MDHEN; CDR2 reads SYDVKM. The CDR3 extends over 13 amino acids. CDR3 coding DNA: TGTGCCAGCATTCCGGGACCGTACAATGAGCAGTTCTTC. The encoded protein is CASIPGPYNEQFF.

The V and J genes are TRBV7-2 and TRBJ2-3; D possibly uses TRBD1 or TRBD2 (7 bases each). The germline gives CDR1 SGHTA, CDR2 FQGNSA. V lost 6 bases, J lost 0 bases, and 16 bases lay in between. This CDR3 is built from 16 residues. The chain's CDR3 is CASSFQGGYSTDTQYF. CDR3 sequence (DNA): TGTGCCAGCAGTTTCCAGGGGGGGTACAGCACAGATACGCAGTATTTT.

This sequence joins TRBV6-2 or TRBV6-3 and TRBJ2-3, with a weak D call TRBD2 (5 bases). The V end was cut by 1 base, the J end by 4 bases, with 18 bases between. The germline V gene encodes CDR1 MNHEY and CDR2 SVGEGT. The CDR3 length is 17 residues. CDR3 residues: CASSYWPQRARADTQYF. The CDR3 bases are TGTGCCAGCAGTTACTGGCCCCAGAGGGCTCGGGCAGATACGCAGTATTTT.

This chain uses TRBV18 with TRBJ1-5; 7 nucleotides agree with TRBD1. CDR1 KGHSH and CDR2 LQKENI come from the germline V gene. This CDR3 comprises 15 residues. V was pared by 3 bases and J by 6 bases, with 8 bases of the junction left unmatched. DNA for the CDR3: TGTGCCAGCTCACCGTCTGCAGGGGGTCTTCAGCCCCAGCATTTT. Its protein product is CASSPSAGGLQPQHF.

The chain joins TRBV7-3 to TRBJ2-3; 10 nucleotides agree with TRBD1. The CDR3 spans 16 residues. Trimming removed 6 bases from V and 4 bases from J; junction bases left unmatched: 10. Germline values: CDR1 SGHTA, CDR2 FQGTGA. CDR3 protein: CASSETGTGVADTQYF. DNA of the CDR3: TGTGCCAGCAGTGAAACAGGGACAGGGGTCGCAGATACGCAGTATTTT. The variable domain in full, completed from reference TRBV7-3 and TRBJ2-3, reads GAGVSQTPSNKVTEKGKYVELRCDPISGHTALYWYRQSLGQGPEFLIYFQGTGAADDSGLPNDRFFAVRPEGSVSTLKIQRTERGDSAVYLCASSETGTGVADTQYFGPGTRLTVL.

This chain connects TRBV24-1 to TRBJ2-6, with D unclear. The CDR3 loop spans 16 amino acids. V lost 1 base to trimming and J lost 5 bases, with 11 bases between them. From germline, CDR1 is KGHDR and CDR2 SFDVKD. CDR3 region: CATSDFTQTRANVLTF. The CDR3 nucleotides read TGTGCCACCAGTGATTTTACCCAGACAAGGGCCAACGTCCTGACTTTC.

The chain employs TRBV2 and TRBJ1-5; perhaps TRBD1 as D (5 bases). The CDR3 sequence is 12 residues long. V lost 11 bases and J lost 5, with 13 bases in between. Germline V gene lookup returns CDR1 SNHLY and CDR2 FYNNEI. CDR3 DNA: TGTGCCGTCCAGGGAACCGATCAGCCCCAGCATTTT. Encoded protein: CAVQGTDQPQHF.